This T cell receptor beta chain emerged from a study of CD8 T cells in ankylosing spondylitis. General study points: Ankylosing spondylitis blood appeared to be characterized by a TCR beta motif of eight highly homologous variants.

For this clonotype: Antigen unknown.

Germline CDR1 MDHEN, CDR2 SYDVKM. After removal of 6 bases from V and 1 base from J, the junction contained 5 bases not matched to a gene. The CDR3 consists of 16 residues. TCRdb reanalysed the 5' RACE reads using MiXCR and keeps one entry per CDR3 protein. Found here are more than 250,000 distinct CDR3 sequences, roughly 8% of them singletons; the top ten hold less than 15%. The receptor's source is a male donor with ankylosing spondylitis. Sequencing was done on a sample of blood, either unsorted or a sorted T cell fraction (not recorded which). The J gene is TRBJ2-1, the V gene TRBV28; TRBD2 matches at 11 bases. DNA of the CDR3: TGTGCCAGCAGACTAGGGACTAGCGGATCCTACAATGAGCAGTTCTTC. This encodes CASRLGTSGSYNEQFF.